This record concerns one TCR beta chain sequence. Germline V gene data show CDR1 as LNHDA and CDR2 as SQIVND (reference sequence). V lost 5 bases and J lost 7; bases outside the gene matches: 9. The CDR3 has 14 residues. The data stem from a study of blood T cell repertoires in COVID-19. Across the study: Sources were T cells, B-cell-depleted T cells, or PBMCs; the material itself was cDNA or gDNA.

In the original analysis: Estimation of nucleated cell counts relied on the amplification of reference gene primers. The protocol was immunoSEQ multiplex PCR, while the TCRdb copy is restricted to in-frame clones and leaves out a portion. The V and J calls and clone size come from that table; D and trimming were worked out from the DNA. The sample lists approximately 210,000 clones, approximately 84% occurring once. The material sequenced was peripheral blood. The sequence was obtained from a man in his forties with active or convalescent COVID-19. V is TRBV19 and J is TRBJ1-1; 8 bases fit TRBD1. CDR3 sequence: CASSFGTGPVEAFF. The DNA for the CDR3 is TGTGCCAGTAGTTTCGGGACAGGTCCAGTTGAAGCTTTCTTT. Supplemented by reference TRBV19 and TRBJ1-1, the full variable domain reads DGGITQSPKYLFRKEGQNVTLSCEQNLNHDAMYWYRQDPGQGLRLIYYSQIVNDFQKGDIAEGYSVSREKKESFPLTVTSAQKNPTAFYLCASSFGTGPVEAFFGQGTRLTVV.